A single sample gave rise to the 26 T cell receptor beta chains below, sequenced in a study of PD-1 blockade in classical Hodgkin lymphoma (TCRdb year 2020). What the time point label conveys for this sample: cycle 2 day 1 (C2D1) of nivolumab. Every trial patient had relapsed after autologous stem cell transplantation, and cohorts A, B and C differed in prior brentuximab vedotin exposure. Receptor libraries were prepared by the immunoSEQ multiplex PCR assay. Held by TCRdb, this immuneACCESS table contains in-frame sequences only and omits some clones. Under half of the omission traces to an unresolved V gene where checked; the cause of the rest is unknown. This sample has 110,000 or so clones in its table, and about 89% of those were observed once. The ten largest account for around 20% of the sample. This sample comprised peripheral blood mononuclear cells (PBMCs), obtained before the second cycle of nivolumab. Source of these receptors: a human donor with classical Hodgkin lymphoma.

The rearrangement joins TRBV7-2 to TRBJ2-3, with 9 bases identical to TRBD2. The trim removed 5 bases at V and 2 bases at J, leaving 5 bases unmatched. The CDR3 contains 15 residues. The V gene's germline CDR1 is SGHTA and CDR2 FQGNSA. CDR3 sequence reads: CASSHRTSATDTQYF. For the CDR3, the DNA is TGTGCCAGCAGCCACCGGACTAGCGCCACAGATACGCAGTATTTT.

This chain joins TRBV5-5 and TRBJ1-2; TRBD1 might be the D (5 bases). This CDR3 has 15 amino acids. The V end was cut by 0 bases, the J end by 4 bases, with 13 bases between. Germline V gene sequence: CDR1 SGHKS, CDR2 YYEKEE (reference sequence). The CDR3 nucleotides read TGTGCCAGCAGCTTGGACCCTCATGGGGGCTATGGCTACACCTTC. Translating it yields CASSLDPHGGYGYTF.

This chain connects TRBV7-8 to TRBJ1-5, with no clear D. Germline CDR1 and CDR2: SGHVS and FQNEAQ. The V gene lost 1 base and the J gene lost 3 bases, with 13 bases spanning the gap. This CDR3 has 16 residues. The CDR3 nucleotides are TGTGCCAGCAGCTTAGTCCCGGTCTCTCCCAATCAGCCCCAGCATTTT. Translated: CASSLVPVSPNQPQHF.

The chain is built from TRBV30 and TRBJ1-1; 9 nucleotides agree with TRBD1. Germline V gene sequence: CDR1 GTSNPN, CDR2 SVGIG (reference sequence). The CDR3 has 13 residues. The V segment lost 5 bases and the J segment 7 bases; nucleotides outside the gene matches: 8. The CDR3 bases are TGTGCCTGGCTTTTCGGGACAGGGATTGAAGCTTTCTTT. It translates to CAWLFGTGIEAFF. The variable domain in full, with the rest retrieved from reference TRBV30 and TRBJ1-1, is SQTIHQWPATLVQPVGSPLSLECTVEGTSNPNLYWYRQAAGRGLQLLFYSVGIGQISSEVPQNLSASRPQDRQFILSSKKLLLSDSGFYLCAWLFGTGIEAFFGQGTRLTVV.

The chain has TRBV4-1 and TRBJ2-1; D might be TRBD1 (6 bases). CDR1 and CDR2 from the germline V gene are MGHRA and YSYEKL. The CDR3 is 15 residues long. The V and J ends lost 4 bases and 3 bases respectively, with 13 bases between them. The chain's CDR3 is CASSPFGQNYNEQFF. For the CDR3, the DNA is TGCGCCAGCAGCCCCTTTGGACAGAACTACAATGAGCAGTTCTTC.

This clone was recorded once. The chain has TRBV14 and TRBJ1-1; D may be TRBD1 (6 bases). Trimming left V 2 bases short and J 1 base short, with 11 bases between. Germline loops: CDR1 SGHDN, CDR2 FVKESK. The CDR3 covers 15 residues. The CDR3 loop is CASSQYVTGNTEAFF. Written as DNA, the CDR3 is TGTGCCAGCAGCCAATATGTGACAGGGAACACTGAAGCTTTCTTT.

The V gene is TRBV6-6, the J gene TRBJ2-2; the D is unclear. Trimming took off 5 bases at V and 2 bases at J, with 3 bases between the two ends. CDR3 length equals 12 residues. From germline, CDR1 is MNHNY and CDR2 SVGAGI (reference sequence). The CDR3 sequence: CASSPNTGELFF. The CDR3 DNA reads TGTGCCAGCAGTCCTAACACCGGGGAGCTGTTTTTT.

Concerning this clone: Different DNA sequences within this sample yield the same CDR3. The chain is built from TRBV19 and TRBJ1-1, with D uncertain. Germline CDR1 reads LNHDA; CDR2 reads SQIVND (reference sequence). This CDR3 region has 12 residues. Trimming removed 1 base at V and 1 base at J, with 1 base between. As DNA, the CDR3 is TGTGCCAGTAGTATAGGGAACACTGAAGCTTTCTTT. Its translation is CASSIGNTEAFF.

The V call is TRBV4-2, the J call TRBJ1-5; TRBD1 matches at 7 bases. Germline loops: CDR1 LGHNA, CDR2 YNFKEQ. V lost 3 bases and J lost 2; bases outside the gene matches: 4. The CDR3 has 15 amino acids. The CDR3 loop reads CASSHVGTGNQPQHF. The CDR3 nucleotides are TGTGCCAGCAGCCACGTCGGGACAGGCAATCAGCCCCAGCATTTT.

CDR3 sequence (DNA): TGTGCCAGCAGTTTATCGACAGGGGACAATCAGCCCCAGCATTTT. It translates to CASSLSTGDNQPQHF. The V call is TRBV28, the J call TRBJ1-5; 8 nucleotides agree with TRBD1. The CDR3 is 15 amino acids. Trimming cost V 1 base and J 3 bases; bases outside gene matches: 2. The V gene's germline CDR1 is MDHEN and CDR2 SYDVKM.

The chain employs TRBV7-8 and TRBJ2-7; perhaps TRBD2 as D (6 bases). Trimming took off 5 bases at V and 12 bases at J, with 23 bases between the two ends. Per the germline V gene, CDR1 is SGHVS and CDR2 is FQNEAQ. This CDR3 spans 14 amino acids. The CDR3 region has the DNA TGTGCCAGCAGCCCGGGGACTTTACCCACCCTTGGGTACTTC. It is translated as CASSPGTLPTLGYF.

CDR3 coding DNA: TGTGCCAGCAGCGACCGGGCCCTACAAGAGACCCAGTACTTC. It specifies CASSDRALQETQYF. The chain employs TRBV7-9 and TRBJ2-5, with unresolved D. Trimming pared 5 bases from V and 2 bases from J, leaving 12 bases between. The CDR3 length is 14 residues. Germline V lookup: CDR1 SEHNR, CDR2 FQNEAQ (reference sequence).

V is TRBV6-1 and J is TRBJ2-5; D is unresolved. The DNA end is more similar to TRBJ2-7, so the J call may be wrong. CDR3 size: 12 residues. The germline CDR1 and CDR2 sequences are MNHNS and SASEGT. The CDR3 loop reads CASTGSSYEQYF. The CDR3 DNA follows: TGTGCCAGCACGGGTAGCTCCTACGAGCAGTACTTC.

V gene TRBV7-9 combines with J gene TRBJ2-7, with D perhaps TRBD1 (6 bases). V shed 3 bases and J shed 3 bases, with 9 bases lying between them. CDR3 length equals 13 residues. The germline CDR1 and CDR2 sequences are SEHNR and FQNEAQ (reference sequence). CDR3 coding DNA: TGTGCCAGCAGCTTTACAGGGATCTACGAGCAGTACTTC. It codes for CASSFTGIYEQYF.

CDR3 region: CASSQRGRNGELFF. The CDR3 nucleotides are TGTGCCAGCAGCCAACGCGGACGCAACGGGGAGCTGTTTTTT. The V gene is TRBV16, the J gene TRBJ2-2; no clear D. CDR1 KGHSY and CDR2 FQNENV come from the germline V gene. This CDR3 region has 14 residues. Deletions cut 2 bases from V and 7 bases from J, with 11 bases between.

In DNA form, the CDR3 reads TGTGCCAGCAGCTTGTTGCGGGAACGGGCCAAAAACATTCAGTACTTC. Translating it yields CASSLLRERAKNIQYF. The chain has TRBV5-7 and TRBJ2-4; the D gene is possibly TRBD2 (6 bases). TRBV5-7 is noted as an ORF with a role that remains uncertain. This CDR3 is 16 amino acids long. V shed 1 base and J shed 1 base, with 12 bases lying between them.

This chain links TRBV27 with TRBJ2-2; possible D gene TRBD1, 6 bases. This CDR3 spans 17 amino acids. Germline loops: CDR1 MNHEY, CDR2 SMNVEV (reference sequence). Trimming cost V 5 bases and J 6 bases, with 22 bases left between them. The CDR3 nucleotides read TGTGCCAGCAGTCTCACCGCCGGACAGATGGGGCCCGGGGAGCTGTTTTTT. Translated: CASSLTAGQMGPGELFF.

V usage is TRBV4-3 and J usage is TRBJ2-7; 9 nucleotides match TRBD2. The length of the CDR3 is 16 residues. J was trimmed by 2 bases and V by 1 base; bases with no gene match: 6. Germline CDR1 LGHNA, CDR2 YSLEER. This CDR3 reads CASSQGIAGEAYEQYF. The CDR3 DNA is TGCGCCAGCAGCCAAGGGATAGCGGGAGAAGCCTACGAGCAGTACTTC.

This chain links TRBV4-2 with TRBJ2-3; TRBD2 aligns across 9 bases. Trimming took 4 bases from V and 1 from J; bases not matched to a gene: 6. There are 16 residues in the CDR3. In germline, CDR1 is LGHNA, CDR2 YNFKEQ. The DNA for the CDR3 is TGTGCCAGCAGCCTTCTTAGCGGGAGCGGCACAGATACGCAGTATTTT. This gives the protein CASSLLSGSGTDTQYF.

The CDR3 spells CAISEGLAGAGETQYF. The DNA of the CDR3 is TGTGCCATCAGTGAAGGGCTAGCGGGAGCCGGAGAGACCCAGTACTTC. The chain uses TRBV10-3 and TRBJ2-5; 10 bases align to TRBD2. The germline gives CDR1 ENHRY, CDR2 SYGVKD. J lost 4 bases, V lost 3 bases, and 8 bases had no gene match. This CDR3 contains 16 residues.

This chain joins TRBV6-1 and TRBJ2-1; TRBD2 agrees at 11 bases. Losses at the gene ends were 8 bases for V and 6 bases for J; bases not matched to a gene: 6. The CDR3 extends over 14 amino acids. Germline CDR1 and CDR2: MNHNS and SASEGT. CDR3: CASLRLAGSNEQFF. In DNA, the CDR3 is TGTGCCAGCCTAAGACTAGCGGGAAGCAATGAGCAGTTCTTC.

The V and J genes are TRBV5-5 and TRBJ1-3, with no clear D. CDR1 SGHKS and CDR2 YYEKEE come from the germline V gene (reference sequence). Trimming left V 3 bases short and J 0 bases short, with 7 bases between. CDR3 size: 14 residues. CDR3 sequence reads: CASSWDVSGNTIYF. Here the CDR3 DNA reads TGTGCCAGCAGCTGGGATGTCTCTGGAAACACCATATATTTT.

V usage is TRBV19 and J usage is TRBJ2-7; 9 bases fit TRBD2. J was trimmed by 4 bases and V by 2 bases; bases with no gene match: 3. The CDR3 has 14 residues. Germline CDR1 reads LNHDA; CDR2 reads SQIVND (reference sequence). CDR3 coding DNA: TGTGCCAGTAGTATAAGTAGCGGGAGTTACGAGCAGTACTTC. As protein: CASSISSGSYEQYF.

This rearrangement joins TRBV28 to TRBJ1-2; D uncertain. CDR3 size: 14 residues. CDR1 and CDR2 from the germline V gene are MDHEN and SYDVKM. The V end was cut by 4 bases, the J end by 2 bases, with 11 bases between. This chain's CDR3 is CASSSPAGNYGYTF. In nucleotides, the CDR3 is TGTGCCAGCAGTTCCCCCGCCGGAAACTATGGCTACACCTTC.

The count of this clone is one. The V gene is TRBV7-6, the J gene TRBJ1-1; D gene unclear. Germline loops: CDR1 SGHVS, CDR2 FNYEAQ. The CDR3 covers 14 residues. V lost 1 base and J lost 6, with 12 bases in between. In DNA, the CDR3 is TGTGCCAGCAGCTTAGGTTCACGTAATTCTGAAGCTTTCTTT. It is translated as CASSLGSRNSEAFF. Combining the CDR3 with reference TRBV7-6 and TRBJ1-1 gives the whole variable domain GAGVSQSPRYKVTKRGQDVALRCDPISGHVSLYWYRQALGQGPEFLTYFNYEAQQDKSGLPNDRFSAERPEGSISTLTIQRTEQRDSAMYRCASSLGSRNSEAFFGQGTRLTVV.

For the CDR3, the DNA is TGCAGCGTTGAAAGAAGCTCTGAGCCCAATGAGCAGTTCTTC. This encodes CSVERSSEPNEQFF. The genes are TRBV29-1 and TRBJ2-1; D is unresolved. Between the trimmed V and J ends, which lost 2 bases and 6 bases, there was a span of 14 bases. This CDR3 spans 14 amino acids. Germline CDR1 SQVTM, CDR2 ANQGSEA.